These 27 T cell receptor beta chains came from one sample sequenced in a study of blood T cell repertoires in COVID-19 (dated by TCRdb to about 2020). Preparation of the library involved the immunoSEQ multiplex PCR assay. The clones in this table, taken by TCRdb from immuneACCESS, are in-frame only. Not every clone is retained; where verified, under half of the shortfall comes from an unresolved V gene, and the cause of the rest is unknown. The sample table lists approximately 72,000 clones, 70% to 90% of them with a count of one. The top ten clones comprise 15% to 20% of the sample. The specimen sequenced was peripheral blood. These receptors were taken from a woman aged 80 or over with acute or convalescent COVID-19.

This clone was observed a few times. The chain couples TRBV19 to TRBJ1-1; TRBD1 matches at 7 bases. The J segment lost 4 bases and the V segment lost 4 bases, leaving 3 bases of the junction unmatched. Germline lookup yields CDR1 LNHDA and CDR2 SQIVND (reference sequence). The CDR3 covers 13 residues. In DNA form, the CDR3 reads TGTGCCAGTAGTACCCGACAGGGCACTGAAGCTTTCTTT. Amino acids: CASSTRQGTEAFF.

The rearrangement uses TRBV20-1 and TRBJ1-2; 7 nucleotides match TRBD1. The CDR3 has 11 amino acids. Trimming took 8 bases from V and 4 from J; bases not matched to a gene: 4. Germline V gives CDR1 DFQATT, CDR2 SNEGSKA (reference sequence). This CDR3 is CSSGTAYGYTF. The CDR3 DNA reads TGCAGTTCCGGGACAGCCTATGGCTACACCTTC.

The chain links TRBV3-1 (or the pseudogene TRBV3-2) to TRBJ2-1; tentative D call: TRBD2 (6 bases). Germline assignment: CDR1 LGHDT and CDR2 YNNKEL (reference sequence). The CDR3 totals 14 residues. Trimming cost V 0 bases and J 10 bases, with 13 bases left between them. In DNA, the CDR3 is TGTGCCAGCAGCCAAGATGGACGGGCGGGGGAGCAGTTCTTC. As protein: CASSQDGRAGEQFF.

This clone was seen only once. J is TRBJ2-1 and V is TRBV19; 8 nucleotides agree with TRBD1. Germline values: CDR1 LNHDA, CDR2 SQIVND (reference sequence). The CDR3 covers 14 residues. The V gene end was trimmed by 5 bases and the J gene end by 6 bases; junction bases not matched to a gene: 6. The CDR3 here is CASSPGQVRNEQFF. CDR3 DNA: TGTGCCAGTAGTCCGGGACAGGTTCGCAATGAGCAGTTCTTC.

This chain links TRBV5-1 with TRBJ2-1, with D maybe TRBD2 (6 bases). This CDR3 spans 14 amino acids. Germline CDR1 reads SGHRS; CDR2 reads YFSETQ. Trimming shortened V by 5 bases and J by 0 bases, and 9 bases separated the two germline ends. CDR3 bases: TGCGCCAGCAGTGGGGGGAGCTCCTACAATGAGCAGTTCTTC. Protein: CASSGGSSYNEQFF.

V is TRBV27 and J is TRBJ2-2, with 8 bases fitting TRBD2. Germline V gene lookup returns CDR1 MNHEY and CDR2 SMNVEV (reference sequence). The CDR3 length is 13 residues. Trimming cost V 7 bases and J 6 bases; bases outside gene matches: 4. Here the CDR3 DNA reads TGTGCCAGCATGGCGGGAGGTGCCGGGGAGCTGTTTTTT. Amino acid sequence: CASMAGGAGELFF.

This clone was seen just once. The genes are TRBV3-1 (or the pseudogene TRBV3-2) and TRBJ1-2; D is unclear. Germline V gene data show CDR1 as LGHDT and CDR2 as YNNKEL (reference sequence). V dropped 1 base and J dropped 8 bases, with 20 bases sitting between them. The CDR3 contains 16 residues. The CDR3 region has the DNA TGTGCCAGCAGCCAAGGCTCTTACGGGGATGTAAACGGCTACACCTTC. Its translation is CASSQGSYGDVNGYTF.

This clone turned up a few times. The rearrangement uses TRBV7-9 and TRBJ2-5; 9 bases fit TRBD1. The ends lost 5 bases at V and 3 bases at J; junction bases unmatched: 7. The CDR3 has 15 amino acids. The germline V gene has CDR1 SEHNR and CDR2 FQNEAQ (reference sequence). CDR3 coding DNA: TGTGCCAGCAGCCTCCGGACAGGGGCCAAAGAGACCCAGTACTTC. It translates to CASSLRTGAKETQYF.

The chain combines TRBV30 with TRBJ1-2, with 7 bases fitting TRBD1. The V gene's germline CDR1 is GTSNPN and CDR2 SVGIG (reference sequence). This CDR3 region has 14 residues. J was trimmed by 7 bases and V by 3 bases; bases with no gene match: 11. CDR3 in amino acids: CAWRATGALGGYTF. The CDR3 nucleotides are TGTGCCTGGAGAGCTACAGGGGCCTTAGGTGGCTACACCTTC.

The chain combines TRBV19 with TRBJ1-3, with a possible D match to TRBD1 (6 bases). Germline assignment: CDR1 LNHDA and CDR2 SQIVND (reference sequence). The CDR3 sequence is 15 residues long. The V and J ends lost 5 bases and 2 bases respectively, with 13 bases between them. CDR3 in DNA: TGTGCCAGTAGTGCCACAGGGACCACTGGAAACACCATATATTTT. Translation gives CASSATGTTGNTIYF.

This clone has a single count. For the CDR3, the DNA is TGTGCCAGCAGACAGGGTCCGAATTCACCCCTCCACTTT. Protein sequence: CASRQGPNSPLHF. The chain links TRBV6-4 to TRBJ1-6, with D possibly TRBD1 on 6 matching bases. Germline CDR1 and CDR2: MRHNA and SNTAGT. This CDR3 has 13 residues. The V end lost 6 bases, the J end lost 7 bases, and 10 bases lay between the germline ends.

Only one count was recorded for this clone. This chain joins TRBV19 and TRBJ2-7, with D tentatively TRBD2 (5 bases). Between the trimmed V and J ends, which lost 4 bases and 2 bases, there was a span of 12 bases. The CDR3 extends over 14 amino acids. Germline CDR1 and CDR2: LNHDA and SQIVND (reference sequence). The CDR3 sequence is CASSTHSVPYEQYF. CDR3 nucleotides: TGTGCCAGTAGTACCCATAGCGTCCCCTACGAGCAGTACTTC.

The CDR3, as DNA: TGTGCCAGCAGCTTTACGTTCAACAGGGGGGACTATGGCTACACCTTC. This codes for CASSFTFNRGDYGYTF. This chain joins TRBV7-9 and TRBJ1-2; 8 nucleotides match TRBD1. Looked up from germline, CDR1 is SEHNR and CDR2 is FQNEAQ (reference sequence). The CDR3 loop spans 16 amino acids. V lost 3 bases to trimming and J lost 3 bases; unmatched junction nucleotides: 9.

This chain links TRBV7-6 with TRBJ1-1; TRBD1 matches at 7 bases. After removal of 3 bases from V and 0 bases from J, the junction contained 10 bases not matched to a gene. CDR1 is SGHVS and CDR2 is FNYEAQ in the germline V gene. The CDR3 spans 17 residues. CDR3 coding DNA: TGTGCCAGCAGCTTTCCGTCAACAGGGGACATGAACACTGAAGCTTTCTTT. It specifies CASSFPSTGDMNTEAFF.

The chain uses TRBV5-4 and TRBJ1-1, with a weak D call TRBD1 (6 bases). Trimming cost V 4 bases and J 1 base, with 14 bases left between them. Germline V lookup: CDR1 SGHNT, CDR2 YYREEE (reference sequence). CDR3 length: 15 residues. The DNA for the CDR3 is TGTGCCAGCAGCCTCCAAACAGGGCGGAACACTGAAGCTTTCTTT. Translating gives CASSLQTGRNTEAFF.

V usage is TRBV19 and J usage is TRBJ2-7; D might be TRBD1 (6 bases). The V and J ends lost 1 base and 0 bases respectively, with 16 bases between them. The CDR3 is made up of 17 amino acids. Germline V gives CDR1 LNHDA, CDR2 SQIVND (reference sequence). For the CDR3, the DNA is TGTGCCAGTAGTATAGCTAACCCAGGGGCCAGCTCCTACGAGCAGTACTTC. Translated, it gives CASSIANPGASSYEQYF.

This clone was counted once. This rearrangement joins TRBV18 to TRBJ1-6; 7 bases map to TRBD1. This CDR3 contains 15 residues. V was clipped by 3 bases and J by 5 bases; unmatched bases: 4. Germline V lookup: CDR1 KGHSH, CDR2 LQKENI. This CDR3 reads CASSPGQADNSPLHF. CDR3 sequence (DNA): TGTGCCAGCTCACCTGGACAGGCGGATAATTCACCCCTCCACTTT. Drawing the rest from reference TRBV18 and TRBJ1-6, the complete variable domain is NAGVMQNPRHLVRRRGQEARLRCSPMKGHSHVYWYRQLPEEGLKFMVYLQKENIIDESGMPKERFSAEFPKEGPSILRIQQVVRGDSAAYFCASSPGQADNSPLHFGNGTRLTVT.

This chain uses TRBV18 with TRBJ2-1, with D possibly TRBD1 on 6 matching bases. The CDR3 is made up of 16 amino acids. Germline V lookup: CDR1 KGHSH, CDR2 LQKENI. V dropped 2 bases and J dropped 3 bases, with 14 bases sitting between them. CDR3 residues: CASSPTTGYVYNEQFF. CDR3 DNA sequence: TGTGCCAGCTCACCAACCACAGGGTACGTCTACAATGAGCAGTTCTTC.

The chain combines TRBV5-5 with TRBJ2-1; 8 bases match TRBD1. This CDR3 contains 14 residues. From germline, CDR1 is SGHKS and CDR2 YYEKEE (reference sequence). J lost 9 bases, V lost 4 bases, and 9 bases had no gene match. The CDR3 protein is CASSPGQGNSEQFF. The CDR3 DNA is TGTGCCAGCAGCCCCGGACAGGGTAATAGTGAGCAGTTCTTC.

This clone was counted once. J is TRBJ1-1 and V is TRBV10-3, with D tentatively TRBD1 (6 bases). The CDR3 spans 13 residues. Germline CDR1 and CDR2: ENHRY and SYGVKD. Trimming left V 6 bases short and J 3 bases short, with 11 bases between. Written as DNA, the CDR3 is TGTGCCATCAGCGAGGCAGGGGACACTGAAGCTTTCTTT. Protein product: CAISEAGDTEAFF.

The rearrangement joins TRBV7-8 to TRBJ1-6, with D perhaps matching TRBD1 (5 bases). Per the germline V gene, CDR1 is SGHVS and CDR2 is FQNEAQ. V lost 6 bases to trimming and J lost 4 bases, with 10 bases between them. The CDR3 has 14 residues. This CDR3 reads CASRTTDYNSPLHF. As DNA, the CDR3 is TGTGCCAGCAGGACGACAGATTATAATTCACCCCTCCACTTT.

This clone was detected a few times. This chain joins TRBV7-9 and TRBJ2-1; D might be TRBD2 (6 bases). Germline-derived CDR1 and CDR2 are SEHNR and FQNEAQ (reference sequence). V gave up 5 bases and J gave up 3 bases, with 23 bases separating them. This CDR3 comprises 18 residues. The CDR3 loop is CASSPPVGAGWDYNEQFF. In nucleotides, the CDR3 is TGTGCCAGCAGCCCCCCGGTAGGGGCGGGATGGGACTACAATGAGCAGTTCTTC. The complete variable domain, with remaining parts taken from reference TRBV7-9 and TRBJ2-1, reads DTGVSQNPRHKITKRGQNVTFRCDPISEHNRLYWYRQTLGQGPEFLTYFQNEAQLEKSRLLSDRFSAERPKGSFSTLEIQRTEQGDSAMYLCASSPPVGAGWDYNEQFFGPGTRLTVL.

The CDR3 loop is CASSVGLAHSYNEQFF. For the CDR3, the DNA is TGTGCCAGCAGCGTAGGACTAGCCCATTCCTACAATGAGCAGTTCTTC. The chain uses TRBV9 and TRBJ2-1, with 7 bases matching TRBD2. Germline-derived CDR1 and CDR2 are SGDLS and YYNGEE. Germline trimming cut 0 bases from V and 1 base from J; bases unmatched to any gene: 4. This CDR3 spans 16 amino acids.

The V call is TRBV19, the J call TRBJ2-1; 8 nucleotides agree with TRBD2. Germline trimming cut 2 bases from V and 9 bases from J; bases unmatched to any gene: 6. The germline V gene encodes CDR1 LNHDA and CDR2 SQIVND (reference sequence). The CDR3 length is 14 residues. DNA of the CDR3: TGTGCCAGTAGTATATCCGGGACTAGGGGTGAGCAGTTCTTC. It is translated as CASSISGTRGEQFF.

The genes are TRBV19 and TRBJ1-1; no definite D call. V dropped 5 bases and J dropped 4 bases, with 20 bases sitting between them. There are 16 residues in the CDR3. The germline gives CDR1 LNHDA, CDR2 SQIVND (reference sequence). DNA for the CDR3: TGTGCCAGTAGTTCCAGTGAAGTGACCGGGTCCACTGAAGCTTTCTTT. Translating gives CASSSSEVTGSTEAFF.

V gene TRBV12-5 combines with J gene TRBJ1-4; D call uncertain. Germline loops: CDR1 LGHNT, CDR2 FRNRAP. Between the trimmed V and J ends, which lost 2 bases and 6 bases, there was a span of 16 bases. This CDR3 contains 16 residues. The CDR3 DNA reads as TGTGCTAGTGGTTTGCAACCCCCGTCTACCGATGAAAAACTGTTTTTT. It codes for CASGLQPPSTDEKLFF.

The V gene is TRBV12-3 or TRBV12-4, the J gene TRBJ1-2; no clear D gene. V was trimmed by 5 bases and J by 5 bases, leaving 6 bases between them. This CDR3 is built from 11 residues. In nucleotides, the CDR3 is TGTGCCAGCAGTGTCCAATATGGCTACACCTTC. Its translation: CASSVQYGYTF.